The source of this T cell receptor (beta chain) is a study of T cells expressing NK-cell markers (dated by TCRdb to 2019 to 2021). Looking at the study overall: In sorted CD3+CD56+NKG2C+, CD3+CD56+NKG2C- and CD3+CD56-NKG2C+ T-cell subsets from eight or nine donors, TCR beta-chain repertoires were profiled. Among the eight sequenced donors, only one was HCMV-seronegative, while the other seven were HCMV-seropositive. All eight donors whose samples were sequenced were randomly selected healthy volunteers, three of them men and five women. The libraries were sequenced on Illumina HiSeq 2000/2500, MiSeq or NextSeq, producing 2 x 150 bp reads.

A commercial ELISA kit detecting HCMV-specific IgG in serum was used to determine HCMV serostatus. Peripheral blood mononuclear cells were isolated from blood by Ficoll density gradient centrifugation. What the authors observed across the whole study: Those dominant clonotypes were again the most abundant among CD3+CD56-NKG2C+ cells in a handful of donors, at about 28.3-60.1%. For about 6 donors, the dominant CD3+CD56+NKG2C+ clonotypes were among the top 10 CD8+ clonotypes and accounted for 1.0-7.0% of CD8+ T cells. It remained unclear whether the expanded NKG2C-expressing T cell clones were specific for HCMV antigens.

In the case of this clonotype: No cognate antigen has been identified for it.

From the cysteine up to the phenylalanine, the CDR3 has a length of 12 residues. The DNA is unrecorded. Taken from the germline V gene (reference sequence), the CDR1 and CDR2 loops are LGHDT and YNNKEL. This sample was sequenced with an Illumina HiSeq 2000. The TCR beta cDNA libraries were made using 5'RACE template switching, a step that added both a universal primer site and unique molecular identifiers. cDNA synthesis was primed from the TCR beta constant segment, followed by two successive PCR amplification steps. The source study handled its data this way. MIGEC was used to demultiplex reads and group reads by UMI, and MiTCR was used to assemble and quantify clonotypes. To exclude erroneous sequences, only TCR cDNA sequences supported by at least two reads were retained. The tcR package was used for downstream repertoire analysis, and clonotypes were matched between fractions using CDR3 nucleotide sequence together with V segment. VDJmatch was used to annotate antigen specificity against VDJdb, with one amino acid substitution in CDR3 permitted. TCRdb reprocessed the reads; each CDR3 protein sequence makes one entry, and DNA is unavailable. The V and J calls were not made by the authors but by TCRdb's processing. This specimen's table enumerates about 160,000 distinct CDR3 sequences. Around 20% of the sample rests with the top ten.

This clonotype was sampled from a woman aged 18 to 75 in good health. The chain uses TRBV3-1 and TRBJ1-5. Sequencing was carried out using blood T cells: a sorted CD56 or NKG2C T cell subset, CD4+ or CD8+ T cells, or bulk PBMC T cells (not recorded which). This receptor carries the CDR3 CASSQAGQPQHF.